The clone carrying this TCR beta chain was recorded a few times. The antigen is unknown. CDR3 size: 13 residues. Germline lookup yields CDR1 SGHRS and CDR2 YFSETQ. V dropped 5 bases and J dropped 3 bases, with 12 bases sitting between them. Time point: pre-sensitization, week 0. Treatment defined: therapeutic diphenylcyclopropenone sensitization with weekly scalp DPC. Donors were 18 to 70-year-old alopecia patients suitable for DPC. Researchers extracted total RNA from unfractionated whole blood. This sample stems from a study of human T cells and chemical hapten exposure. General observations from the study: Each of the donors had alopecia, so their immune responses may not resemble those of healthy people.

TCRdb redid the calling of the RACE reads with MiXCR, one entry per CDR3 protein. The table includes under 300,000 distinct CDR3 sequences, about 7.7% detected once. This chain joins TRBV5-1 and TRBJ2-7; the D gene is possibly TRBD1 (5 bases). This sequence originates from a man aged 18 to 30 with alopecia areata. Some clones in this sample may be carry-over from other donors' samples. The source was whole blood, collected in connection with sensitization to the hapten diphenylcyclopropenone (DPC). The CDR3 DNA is TGCGCCAGCAGTGTAGGGGTCGGCTACGAGCAGTACTTC. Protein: CASSVGVGYEQYF.